This T cell receptor (beta chain) was captured in a study of cytotoxic CD8 clonotypes in ibrutinib-treated CLL. General observations from the study: Clonality was elevated at ibrutinib response and had returned toward baseline at progression. Baseline clonality was higher than in age-matched healthy donors and moved in step with circulating CD8+ T-cell counts.

A word on this clone: Its antigen is as yet unknown.

Assay: immunoSEQ multiplex PCR; the TCRdb copy retains only in-frame clones and omits some. The data contain roughly 250,000 clones, 70% of them seen just once; the ten biggest clones take up about 16%. Specimen: PBMCs, collected after 24 months of ibrutinib treatment. This TCR derives from a human donor with chronic lymphocytic leukemia.

The CDR3 region has the DNA TGTGCCTGGACGATAGGCGGCTACGAGCAGTACTTC. Translated: CAWTIGGYEQYF. The chain links TRBV30 to TRBJ2-7; D is unclear. This CDR3 comprises 12 residues. V dropped 4 bases and J dropped 3 bases, with 10 bases sitting between them. Germline CDR1 reads GTSNPN; CDR2 reads SVGIG (reference sequence). The complete variable domain, with remaining parts taken from reference TRBV30 and TRBJ2-7, reads SQTIHQWPATLVQPVGSPLSLECTVEGTSNPNLYWYRQAAGRGLQLLFYSVGIGQISSEVPQNLSASRPQDRQFILSSKKLLLSDSGFYLCAWTIGGYEQYFGPGTRLTVT.